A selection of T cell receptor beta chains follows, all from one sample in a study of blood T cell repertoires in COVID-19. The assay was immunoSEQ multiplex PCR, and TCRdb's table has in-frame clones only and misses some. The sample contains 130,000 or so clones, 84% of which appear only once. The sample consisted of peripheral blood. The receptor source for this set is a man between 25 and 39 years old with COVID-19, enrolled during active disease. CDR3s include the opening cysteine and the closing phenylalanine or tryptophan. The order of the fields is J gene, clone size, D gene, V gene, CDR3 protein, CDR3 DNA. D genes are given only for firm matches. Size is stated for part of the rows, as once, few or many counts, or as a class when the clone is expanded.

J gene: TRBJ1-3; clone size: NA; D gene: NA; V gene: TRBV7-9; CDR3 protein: CASSLGLPGNTIYF; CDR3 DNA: TGTGCCAGCAGCTTAGGGCTCCCTGGAAACACCATATATTTT
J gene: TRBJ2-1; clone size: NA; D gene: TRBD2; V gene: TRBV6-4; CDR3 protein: CASKVGLASHEQFF; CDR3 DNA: TGTGCCAGCAAGGTGGGACTAGCGTCCCATGAGCAGTTCTTC
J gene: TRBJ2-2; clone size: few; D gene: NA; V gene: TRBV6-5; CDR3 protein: CASRGAGSTGELFF; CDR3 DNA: TGTGCCAGCAGGGGGGCAGGCTCCACCGGGGAGCTGTTTTTT
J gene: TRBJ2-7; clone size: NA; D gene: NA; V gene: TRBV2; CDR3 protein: CASSETGPEQYF; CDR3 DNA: TGTGCCAGCAGCGAGACAGGACCCGAGCAGTACTTC
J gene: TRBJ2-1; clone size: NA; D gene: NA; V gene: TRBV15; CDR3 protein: CATSSDATTGMVHEQFF; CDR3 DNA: TGTGCCACCAGCAGCGACGCTACGACGGGGATGGTCCATGAGCAGTTCTTC
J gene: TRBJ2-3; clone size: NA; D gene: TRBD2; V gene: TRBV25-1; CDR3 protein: CASSGGLSTDTQYF; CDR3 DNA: TGTGCCAGCAGTGGGGGACTAAGCACAGATACGCAGTATTTT
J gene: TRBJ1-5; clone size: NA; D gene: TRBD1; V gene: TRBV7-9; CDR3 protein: CASSHTGGGAQPQHF; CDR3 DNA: TGTGCCAGCAGCCATACAGGGGGCGGGGCTCAGCCCCAGCATTTT
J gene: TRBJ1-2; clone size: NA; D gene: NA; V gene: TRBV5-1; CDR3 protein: CASTGQSLNYGYTF; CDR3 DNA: TGCGCCAGCACAGGACAGTCTCTTAACTATGGCTACACCTTC
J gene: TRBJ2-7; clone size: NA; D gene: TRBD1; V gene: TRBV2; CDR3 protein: CATWTGSYEQYF; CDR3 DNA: TGTGCCACCTGGACAGGTTCCTACGAGCAGTACTTC
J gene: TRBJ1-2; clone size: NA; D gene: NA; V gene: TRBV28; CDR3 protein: CASRSGVVGGYTF; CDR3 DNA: TGTGCCAGCAGATCGGGGGTTGTCGGTGGCTACACCTTC
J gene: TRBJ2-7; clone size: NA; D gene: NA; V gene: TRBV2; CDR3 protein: CASSGYYEQYF; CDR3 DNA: TGTGCCAGCAGTGGTTACTACGAGCAGTACTTC
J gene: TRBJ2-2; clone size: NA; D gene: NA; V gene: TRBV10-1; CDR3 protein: CASSPSLEGNTGELFF; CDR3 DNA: TGCGCCAGCAGCCCTAGCCTAGAGGGCAACACCGGGGAGCTGTTTTTT
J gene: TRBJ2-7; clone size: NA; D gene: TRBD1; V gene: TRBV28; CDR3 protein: CASSPRDRVHEQYF; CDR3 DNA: TGTGCCAGCAGTCCTCGGGACAGGGTCCACGAGCAGTACTTC
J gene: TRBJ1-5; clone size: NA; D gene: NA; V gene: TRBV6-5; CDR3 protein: CASSYTGVGQPQHF; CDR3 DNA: TGTGCCAGCAGTTACACCGGGGTAGGTCAGCCCCAGCATTTT
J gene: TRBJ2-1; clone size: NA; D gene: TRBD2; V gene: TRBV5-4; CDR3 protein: CASSLTSGRPEQFF; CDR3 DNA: TGTGCCAGCAGCCTTACTAGCGGGAGGCCAGAGCAGTTCTTC
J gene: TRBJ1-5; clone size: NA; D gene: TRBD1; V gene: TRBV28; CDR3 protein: CASSSRTGANLLPQHF; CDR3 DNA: TGTGCCAGCAGTTCCAGGACAGGAGCGAACTTGCTGCCCCAGCATTTT
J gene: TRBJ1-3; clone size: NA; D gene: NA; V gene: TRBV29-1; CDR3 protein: CSVYVRSSGNTIYF; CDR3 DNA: TGCAGCGTTTATGTTAGGAGCTCTGGAAACACCATATATTTT
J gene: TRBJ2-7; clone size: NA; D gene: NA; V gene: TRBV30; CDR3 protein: CACAQRGGSYEQYF; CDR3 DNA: TGTGCCTGCGCCCAGCGAGGGGGCTCCTACGAGCAGTACTTC
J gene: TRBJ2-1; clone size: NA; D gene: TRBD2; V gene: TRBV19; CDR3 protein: CASSPGLGEQFF; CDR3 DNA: TGTGCCAGTAGTCCGGGACTAGGGGAGCAGTTCTTC
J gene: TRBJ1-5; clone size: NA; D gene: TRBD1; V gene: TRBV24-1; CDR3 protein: CATTCPLGTGDSNQPQHF; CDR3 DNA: TGTGCCACCACATGCCCGTTAGGGACAGGGGATAGCAATCAGCCCCAGCATTTT
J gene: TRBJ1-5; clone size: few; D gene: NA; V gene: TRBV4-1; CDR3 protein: CASSQGGLNQPQHF; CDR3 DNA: TGCGCCAGCAGCCAAGGGGGCCTAAATCAGCCCCAGCATTTT
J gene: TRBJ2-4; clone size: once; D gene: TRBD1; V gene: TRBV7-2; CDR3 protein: CASSPPGFDRDIQYF; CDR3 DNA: TGTGCCAGCAGCCCCCCGGGGTTCGACAGGGACATTCAGTACTTC
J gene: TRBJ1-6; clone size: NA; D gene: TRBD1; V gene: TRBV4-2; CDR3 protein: CASSQEVTGRNSPLHF; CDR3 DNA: TGTGCCAGCAGCCAAGAGGTGACAGGGAGGAATTCACCCCTCCACTTT
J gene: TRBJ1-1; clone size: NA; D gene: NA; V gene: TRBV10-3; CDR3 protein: CAIRPRGQTEAFF; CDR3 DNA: TGTGCCATCAGACCGAGAGGGCAAACTGAAGCTTTCTTT
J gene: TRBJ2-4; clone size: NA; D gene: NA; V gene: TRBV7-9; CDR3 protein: CASSPKGLAKNIQYF; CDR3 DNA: TGTGCCAGCAGCCCCAAGGGGCTAGCCAAAAACATTCAGTACTTC
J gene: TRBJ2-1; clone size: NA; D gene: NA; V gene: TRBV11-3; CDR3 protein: CASSRGGGEPYNEQFF; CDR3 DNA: TGTGCCAGCAGCAGGGGCGGCGGGGAACCCTACAATGAGCAGTTCTTC
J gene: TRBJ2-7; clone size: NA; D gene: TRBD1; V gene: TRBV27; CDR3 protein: CASSGRDRGSYEQYF; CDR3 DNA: TGTGCCAGCAGTGGCCGGGACAGGGGCTCCTACGAGCAGTACTTC
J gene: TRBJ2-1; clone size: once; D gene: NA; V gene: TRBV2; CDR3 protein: CASSGSGDNEQFF; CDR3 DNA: TGTGCCAGCAGCGGGAGTGGGGACAATGAGCAGTTCTTC
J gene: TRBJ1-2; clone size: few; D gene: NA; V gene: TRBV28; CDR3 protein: CASSLGQNYGYTF; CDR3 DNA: TGTGCCAGCAGTTTAGGGCAGAACTATGGCTACACCTTC
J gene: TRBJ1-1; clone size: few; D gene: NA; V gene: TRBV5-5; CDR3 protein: CASSLRQNFEAFF; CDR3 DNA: TGTGCCAGCAGCTTGAGACAGAATTTTGAAGCTTTCTTT
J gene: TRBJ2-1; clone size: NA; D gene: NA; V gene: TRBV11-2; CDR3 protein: CASSFPRTGGEQFF; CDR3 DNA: TGTGCCAGCAGCTTCCCCCGTACGGGCGGGGAGCAGTTCTTC
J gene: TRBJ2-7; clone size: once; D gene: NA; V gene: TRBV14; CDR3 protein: CASSRSSISYEQYF; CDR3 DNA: TGTGCCAGCAGCCGGTCTAGCATCTCCTACGAGCAGTACTTC
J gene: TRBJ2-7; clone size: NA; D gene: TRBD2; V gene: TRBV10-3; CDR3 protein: CATLATSGSHEQYF; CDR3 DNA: TGTGCCACACTAGCGACTAGCGGGAGCCACGAGCAGTACTTC
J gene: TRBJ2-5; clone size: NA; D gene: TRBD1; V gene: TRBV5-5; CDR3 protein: CASSPMTGGMETQYF; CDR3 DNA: TGTGCCAGCAGCCCAATGACAGGGGGGATGGAGACCCAGTACTTC
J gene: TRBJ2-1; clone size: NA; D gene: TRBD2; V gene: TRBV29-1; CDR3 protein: CSVAPELAVYNEQFF; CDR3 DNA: TGCAGCGTTGCTCCCGAACTAGCGGTCTACAATGAGCAGTTCTTC
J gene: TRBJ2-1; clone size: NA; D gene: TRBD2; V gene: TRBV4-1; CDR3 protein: CASSERVSGRQNEQFF; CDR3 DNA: TGCGCCAGCAGCGAAAGGGTCAGCGGGAGGCAAAATGAGCAGTTCTTC
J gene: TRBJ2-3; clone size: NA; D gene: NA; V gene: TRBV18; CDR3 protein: CASSHNPPGKAADTQYF; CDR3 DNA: TGTGCCAGCTCCCACAACCCTCCGGGGAAAGCGGCAGATACGCAGTATTTT
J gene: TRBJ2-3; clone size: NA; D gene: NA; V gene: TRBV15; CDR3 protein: CATSSGLQATSTDTQYF; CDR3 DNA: TGTGCCACCAGCAGCGGACTACAGGCAACTAGCACAGATACGCAGTATTTT
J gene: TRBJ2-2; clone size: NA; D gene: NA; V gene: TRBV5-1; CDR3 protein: CASSLQGSGELFF; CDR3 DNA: TGCGCCAGCAGCCTACAGGGCTCCGGGGAGCTGTTTTTT
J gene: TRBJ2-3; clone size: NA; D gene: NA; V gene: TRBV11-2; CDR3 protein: CASRFPLDGSTDTQYF; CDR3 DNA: TGTGCCAGCAGGTTCCCGTTAGACGGGAGCACAGATACGCAGTATTTT
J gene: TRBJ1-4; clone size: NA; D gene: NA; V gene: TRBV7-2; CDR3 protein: CASSFGLINEKLFF; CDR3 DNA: TGTGCCAGCAGCTTTGGACTGATTAATGAAAAACTGTTTTTT
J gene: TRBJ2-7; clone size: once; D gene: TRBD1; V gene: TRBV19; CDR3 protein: CASEDRYSYEQYF; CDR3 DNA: TGTGCCAGCGAGGACAGGTATTCTTACGAGCAGTACTTC
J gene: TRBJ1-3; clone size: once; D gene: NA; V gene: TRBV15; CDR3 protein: CATSREGGSFLGNTIYF; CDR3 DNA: TGTGCCACCAGCAGAGAAGGAGGGTCCTTTTTGGGAAACACCATATATTTT
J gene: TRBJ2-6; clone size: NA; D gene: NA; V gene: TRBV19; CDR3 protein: CASSIVSSGANVLTF; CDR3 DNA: TGTGCCAGTAGTATCGTGAGCTCTGGGGCCAACGTCCTGACTTTC
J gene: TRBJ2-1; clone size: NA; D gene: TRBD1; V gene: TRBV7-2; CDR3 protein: CASSSTGGTYNEQFF; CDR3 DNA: TGTGCCAGCAGCTCGACAGGGGGAACCTACAATGAGCAGTTCTTC
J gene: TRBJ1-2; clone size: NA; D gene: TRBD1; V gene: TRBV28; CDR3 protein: CASSQGQDQYGYTF; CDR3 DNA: TGTGCCAGCAGCCAAGGACAGGACCAATATGGCTACACCTTC
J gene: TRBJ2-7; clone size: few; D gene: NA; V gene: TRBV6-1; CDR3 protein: CASSEGLRGFVQYF; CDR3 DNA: TGTGCCAGCAGTGAAGGGCTGCGGGGTTTCGTGCAGTACTTC
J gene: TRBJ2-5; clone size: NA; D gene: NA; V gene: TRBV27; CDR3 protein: CASSLTPTGTGLETQYF; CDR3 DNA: TGTGCCAGCAGTTTAACCCCCACAGGGACGGGTTTAGAGACCCAGTACTTC
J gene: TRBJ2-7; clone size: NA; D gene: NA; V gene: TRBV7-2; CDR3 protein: CASLPQRGYYEQYF; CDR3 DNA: TGTGCCAGCCTCCCTCAGCGCGGGTACTACGAGCAGTACTTC
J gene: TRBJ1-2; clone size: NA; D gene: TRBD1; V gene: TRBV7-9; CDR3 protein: CASSSATGGRDSIYGYTF; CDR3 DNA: TGTGCCAGCAGCTCCGCCACCGGCGGCCGGGACAGCATCTATGGCTACACCTTC